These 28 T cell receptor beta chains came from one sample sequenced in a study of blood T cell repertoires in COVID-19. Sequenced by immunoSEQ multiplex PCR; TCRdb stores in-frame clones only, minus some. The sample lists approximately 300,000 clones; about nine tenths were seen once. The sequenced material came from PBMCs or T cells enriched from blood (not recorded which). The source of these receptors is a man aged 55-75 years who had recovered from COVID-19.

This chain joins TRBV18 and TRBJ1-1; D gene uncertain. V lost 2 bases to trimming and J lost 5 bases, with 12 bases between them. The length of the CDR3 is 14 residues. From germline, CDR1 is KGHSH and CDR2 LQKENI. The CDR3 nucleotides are TGTGCCAGCTCACCAACAGCCGAATGGACTGAAGCTTTCTTT. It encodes CASSPTAEWTEAFF. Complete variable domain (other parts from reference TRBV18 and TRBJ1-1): NAGVMQNPRHLVRRRGQEARLRCSPMKGHSHVYWYRQLPEEGLKFMVYLQKENIIDESGMPKERFSAEFPKEGPSILRIQQVVRGDSAAYFCASSPTAEWTEAFFGQGTRLTVV.

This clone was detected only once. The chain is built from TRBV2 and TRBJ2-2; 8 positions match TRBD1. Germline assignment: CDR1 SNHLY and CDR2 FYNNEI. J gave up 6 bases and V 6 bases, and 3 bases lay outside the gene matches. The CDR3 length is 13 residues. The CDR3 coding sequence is TGTGCCAGCAGCCTACAGGGGGCCGGGGAGCTGTTTTTT. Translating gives CASSLQGAGELFF.

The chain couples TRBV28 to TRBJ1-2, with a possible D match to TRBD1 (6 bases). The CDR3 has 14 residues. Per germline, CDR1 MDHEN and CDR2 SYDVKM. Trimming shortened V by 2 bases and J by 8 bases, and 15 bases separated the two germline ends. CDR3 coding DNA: TGTGCCAGCAGTTTAACTCCAGGGGCTCAGGGCTACACCTTC. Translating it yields CASSLTPGAQGYTF.

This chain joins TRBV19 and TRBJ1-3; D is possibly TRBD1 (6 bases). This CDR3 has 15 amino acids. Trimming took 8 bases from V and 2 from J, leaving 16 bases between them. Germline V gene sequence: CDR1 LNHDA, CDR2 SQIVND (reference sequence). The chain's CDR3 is CASGRGQGAGNTIYF. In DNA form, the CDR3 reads TGTGCCAGTGGTAGGGGACAAGGCGCTGGAAACACCATATATTTT.

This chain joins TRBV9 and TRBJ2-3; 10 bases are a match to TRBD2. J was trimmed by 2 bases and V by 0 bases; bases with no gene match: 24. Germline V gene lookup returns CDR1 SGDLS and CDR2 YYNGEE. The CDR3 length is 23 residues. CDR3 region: CASSVVTPSGSGLIPSHTDTQYF. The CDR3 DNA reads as TGTGCCAGCAGCGTAGTCACTCCTAGCGGGAGTGGGCTAATTCCGTCCCACACAGATACGCAGTATTTT.

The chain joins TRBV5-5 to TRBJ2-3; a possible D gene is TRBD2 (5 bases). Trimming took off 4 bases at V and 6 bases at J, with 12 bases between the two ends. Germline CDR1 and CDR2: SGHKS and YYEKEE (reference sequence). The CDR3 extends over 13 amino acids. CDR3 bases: TGTGCCAGCAGCCCGTGGACTTCCGATACGCAGTATTTT. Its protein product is CASSPWTSDTQYF. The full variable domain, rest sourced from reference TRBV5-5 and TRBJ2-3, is DAGVTQSPTHLIKTRGQQVTLRCSPISGHKSVSWYQQVLGQGPQFIFQYYEKEERGRGNFPDRFSARQFPNYSSELNVNALLLGDSALYLCASSPWTSDTQYFGPGTRLTVL.

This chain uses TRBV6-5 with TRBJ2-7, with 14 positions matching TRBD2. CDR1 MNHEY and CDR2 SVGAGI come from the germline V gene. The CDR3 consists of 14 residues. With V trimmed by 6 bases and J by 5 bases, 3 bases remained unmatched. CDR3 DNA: TGTGCCAGCAGCGGACTAGCGGGAGGCCACGAGCAGTACTTC. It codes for CASSGLAGGHEQYF.

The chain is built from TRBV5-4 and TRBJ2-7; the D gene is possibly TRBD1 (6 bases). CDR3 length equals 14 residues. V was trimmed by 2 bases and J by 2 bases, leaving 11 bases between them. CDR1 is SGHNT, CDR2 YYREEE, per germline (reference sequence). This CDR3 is CASSLPGQPYEQYF. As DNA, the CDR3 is TGTGCCAGCAGCTTACCGGGACAACCCTACGAGCAGTACTTC.

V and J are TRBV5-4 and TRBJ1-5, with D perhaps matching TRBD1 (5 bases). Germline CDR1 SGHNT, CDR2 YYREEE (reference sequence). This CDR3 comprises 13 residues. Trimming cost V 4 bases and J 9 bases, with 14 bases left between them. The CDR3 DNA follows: TGTGCCAGCAGCCGCGACAGTGTAGGGCCCCAGCATTTT. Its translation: CASSRDSVGPQHF.

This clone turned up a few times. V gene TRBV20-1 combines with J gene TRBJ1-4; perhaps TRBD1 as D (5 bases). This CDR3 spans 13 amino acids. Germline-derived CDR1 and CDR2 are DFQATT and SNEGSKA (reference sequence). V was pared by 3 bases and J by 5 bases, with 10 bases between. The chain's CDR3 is CSASRQTNEKLFF. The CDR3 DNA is TGCAGTGCTAGTCGACAGACAAATGAAAAACTGTTTTTT.

In DNA form, the CDR3 reads TGTGCCAGCAGCCGTCCAGGGGAGCGGTATGGCTACACCTTC. Translating it yields CASSRPGERYGYTF. The rearrangement links TRBV28 to TRBJ1-2; a weak D match, TRBD1 (6 bases). This CDR3 is built from 14 residues. Germline V gives CDR1 MDHEN, CDR2 SYDVKM. V was shortened by 6 bases and J by 5 bases, with 16 bases between the two germline ends.

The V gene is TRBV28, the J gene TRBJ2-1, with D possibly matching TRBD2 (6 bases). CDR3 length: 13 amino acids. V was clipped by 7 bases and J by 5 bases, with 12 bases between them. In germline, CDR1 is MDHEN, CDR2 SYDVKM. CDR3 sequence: CASTGLWHNEQFF. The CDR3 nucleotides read TGTGCCAGCACGGGACTTTGGCACAATGAGCAGTTCTTC.

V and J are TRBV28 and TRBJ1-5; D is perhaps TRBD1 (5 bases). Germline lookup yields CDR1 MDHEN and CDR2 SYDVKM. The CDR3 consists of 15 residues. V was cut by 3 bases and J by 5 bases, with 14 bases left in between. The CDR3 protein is CASSFLYQGYQPQHF. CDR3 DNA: TGTGCCAGCAGTTTCTTATACCAGGGCTATCAGCCCCAGCATTTT.

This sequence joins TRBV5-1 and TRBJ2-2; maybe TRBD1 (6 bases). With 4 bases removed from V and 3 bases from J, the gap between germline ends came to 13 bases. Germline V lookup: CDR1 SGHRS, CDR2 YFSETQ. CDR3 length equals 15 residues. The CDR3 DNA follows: TGCGCCAGCAGCATAGCCCAGGGGCACACCGGGGAGCTGTTTTTT. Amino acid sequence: CASSIAQGHTGELFF.

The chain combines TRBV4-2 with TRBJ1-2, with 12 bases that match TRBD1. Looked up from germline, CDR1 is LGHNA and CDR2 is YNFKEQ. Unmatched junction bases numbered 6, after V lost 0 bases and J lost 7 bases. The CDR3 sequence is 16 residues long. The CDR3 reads CASSQEGTGGAGGYTF. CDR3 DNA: TGTGCCAGCAGCCAAGAGGGGACAGGGGGCGCAGGTGGCTACACCTTC.

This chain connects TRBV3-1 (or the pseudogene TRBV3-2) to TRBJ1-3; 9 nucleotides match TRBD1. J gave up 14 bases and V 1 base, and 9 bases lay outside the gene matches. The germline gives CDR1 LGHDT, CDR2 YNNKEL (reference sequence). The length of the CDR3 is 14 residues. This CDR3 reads CASSQAGQGEDVYF. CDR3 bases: TGTGCCAGCAGCCAAGCGGGACAGGGCGAGGATGTATATTTT.

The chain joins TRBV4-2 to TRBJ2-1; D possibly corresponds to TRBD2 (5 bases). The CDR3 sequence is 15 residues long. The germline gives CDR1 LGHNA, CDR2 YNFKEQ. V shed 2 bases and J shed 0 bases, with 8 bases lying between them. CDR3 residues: CASSQRGSSYNEQFF. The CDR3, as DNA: TGTGCCAGCAGCCAACGAGGGAGCTCCTACAATGAGCAGTTCTTC.

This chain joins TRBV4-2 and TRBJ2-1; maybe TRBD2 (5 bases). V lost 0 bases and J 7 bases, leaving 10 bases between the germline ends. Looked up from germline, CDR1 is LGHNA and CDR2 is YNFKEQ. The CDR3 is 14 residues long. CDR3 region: CASSQEPSSNEQFF. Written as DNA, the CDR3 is TGTGCCAGCAGCCAAGAACCTAGCTCAAATGAGCAGTTCTTC.

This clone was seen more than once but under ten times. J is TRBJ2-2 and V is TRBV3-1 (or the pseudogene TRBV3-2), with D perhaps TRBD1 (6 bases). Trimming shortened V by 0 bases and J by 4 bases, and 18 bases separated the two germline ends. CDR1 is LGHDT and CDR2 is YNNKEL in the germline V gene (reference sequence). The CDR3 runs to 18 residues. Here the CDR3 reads CASSQDFGGASFTGELFF. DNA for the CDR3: TGTGCCAGCAGCCAAGATTTTGGGGGCGCGTCATTCACCGGGGAGCTGTTTTTT.

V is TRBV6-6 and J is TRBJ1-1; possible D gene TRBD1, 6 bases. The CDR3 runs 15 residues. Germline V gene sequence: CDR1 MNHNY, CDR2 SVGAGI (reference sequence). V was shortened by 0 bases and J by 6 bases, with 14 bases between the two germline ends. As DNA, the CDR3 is TGTGCCAGCAGTTACTCGATTTTCAGGGGCTCTGAAGCTTTCTTT. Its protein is CASSYSIFRGSEAFF.

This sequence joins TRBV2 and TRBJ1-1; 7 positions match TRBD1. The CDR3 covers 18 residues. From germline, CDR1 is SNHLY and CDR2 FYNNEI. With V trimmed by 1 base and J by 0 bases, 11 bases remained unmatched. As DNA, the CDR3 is TGTGCCAGCAGTGAAGGTGTAGGGACAGCCTTCATGAACACTGAAGCTTTCTTT. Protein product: CASSEGVGTAFMNTEAFF.

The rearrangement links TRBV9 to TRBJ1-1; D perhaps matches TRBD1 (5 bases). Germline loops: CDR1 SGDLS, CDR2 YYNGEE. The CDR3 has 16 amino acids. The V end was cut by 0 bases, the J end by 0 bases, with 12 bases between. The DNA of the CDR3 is TGTGCCAGCAGCGTAGGGGGAGGGGCTCTGAACACTGAAGCTTTCTTT. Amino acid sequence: CASSVGGGALNTEAFF.

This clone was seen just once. The CDR3 spells CASSYSMDSAYEQYF. CDR3 DNA: TGTGCCAGCAGTTACTCGATGGACAGCGCCTACGAGCAGTACTTC. The V and J genes are TRBV6-5 and TRBJ2-7; TRBD1 is a possible D gene (6 bases). V was pared by 0 bases and J by 2 bases, with 11 bases between. Looked up from germline, CDR1 is MNHEY and CDR2 is SVGAGI. This CDR3 region has 15 residues.

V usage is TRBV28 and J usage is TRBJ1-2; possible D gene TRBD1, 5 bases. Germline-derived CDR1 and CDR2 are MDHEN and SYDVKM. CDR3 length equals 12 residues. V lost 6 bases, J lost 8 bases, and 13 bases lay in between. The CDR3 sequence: CASSWTLLGYTF. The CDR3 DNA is TGTGCCAGCAGCTGGACATTGCTCGGCTACACCTTC.

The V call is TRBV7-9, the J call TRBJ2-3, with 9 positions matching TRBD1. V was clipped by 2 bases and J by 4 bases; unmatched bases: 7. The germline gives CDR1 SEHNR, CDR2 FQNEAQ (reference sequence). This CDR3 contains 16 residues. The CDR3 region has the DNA TGTGCCAGCAGCTTAATGGGACAGGGCTTCGCAGATACGCAGTATTTT. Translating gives CASSLMGQGFADTQYF.

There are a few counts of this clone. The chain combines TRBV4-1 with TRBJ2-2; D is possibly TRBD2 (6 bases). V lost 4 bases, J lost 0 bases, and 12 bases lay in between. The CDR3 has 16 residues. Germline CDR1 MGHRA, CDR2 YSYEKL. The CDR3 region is CASSPRRATNTGELFF. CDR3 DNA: TGCGCCAGCAGCCCAAGGAGGGCTACGAACACCGGGGAGCTGTTTTTT.

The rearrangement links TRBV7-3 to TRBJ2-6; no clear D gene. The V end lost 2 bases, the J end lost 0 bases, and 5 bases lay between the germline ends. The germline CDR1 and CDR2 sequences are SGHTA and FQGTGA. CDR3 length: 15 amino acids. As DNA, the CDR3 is TGTGCCAGCAGCTTACCAGGCTCTGGGGCCAACGTCCTGACTTTC. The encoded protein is CASSLPGSGANVLTF.

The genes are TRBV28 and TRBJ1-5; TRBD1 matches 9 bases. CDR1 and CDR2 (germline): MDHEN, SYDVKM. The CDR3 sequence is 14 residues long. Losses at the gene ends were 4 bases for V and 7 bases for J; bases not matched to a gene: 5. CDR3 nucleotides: TGTGCCAGCAGTTCAACAGGGGGCCGCCAGCCCCAGCATTTT. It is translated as CASSSTGGRQPQHF.